This note documents a single T cell receptor beta chain sequence. The antigen remains undetermined. A single record per CDR3 protein comes from TCRdb applying MiXCR to the 5' RACE reads. The repertoire consists of 690,000 or so distinct CDR3 sequences, with 8.6% occurring once and the leading ten covering roughly 0.9%. The sample comes from a study of identical twins. Overall study results and limits: An excess of low generation probability was shown by twin-shared out-of-frame alpha sequences.

The V gene lost 6 bases and the J gene lost 2 bases, with 23 bases spanning the gap. The CDR3 totals 17 residues. From germline, CDR1 is MNHNS and CDR2 SASEGT. Separately, the same data were catalogued under a study of yellow fever vaccine responses in identical twins.

This sequence joins TRBV6-1 and TRBJ2-7, with TRBD1 as a possible D gene (7 bases). The clonotype originates from a woman aged 18-29 years in good health. The material sequenced was PBMCs. The CDR3 DNA reads as TGTGCCAGCAGCGACGGACTACCGGGACAGCAAGCCTACGAGCAGTACTTC. Protein product: CASSDGLPGQQAYEQYF.